The clone carrying this TCR beta chain was recorded at least ten times. What it recognizes is unknown. The data were taken from a study of T cells in Graves' hyperthyroidism and ophthalmopathy. The germline gives CDR1 SGHTA, CDR2 FQGNSA. Losses at the gene ends were 7 bases for V and 1 base for J; bases not matched to a gene: 4. The CDR3 contains 15 residues. Clinical Activity Scores of at least 3, NOSPECS grades of at least 4 and durations under 3 months characterized ophthalmopathy patients. Researchers amplified the TCR beta CDR3 regions from RNA transcripts. Carried out on the TCR CDR3, a first-round RT-PCR used the HTBI primer set. From the multiplex PCR reads, TCRdb called clonotypes with MiXCR, one entry per CDR3 protein. The repertoire has hundreds of thousands of distinct CDR3 sequences, roughly a quarter of them found once; the top ten carry 11%. Study-wide findings and caveats: Researchers report that a 13 V-J model separated ophthalmopathy from stable hyperthyroidism.

This receptor was identified in a woman in her 30s with Graves' ophthalmopathy. This chain links TRBV7-2 with TRBJ2-5, with 12 positions matching TRBD2. Source material: blood. In nucleotides, the CDR3 is TGTGCCAGCACGACTAGCGGGGGCACCCAAGAGACCCAGTACTTC. Amino acid sequence: CASTTSGGTQETQYF.